The TCR beta chain described here comes from a study of T-cell memory formation after mild COVID-19. TCRdb analysed the 5' RACE reads with MiXCR anew, one entry per CDR3 protein. The sample carries hundreds of thousands of distinct CDR3 sequences, roughly 21% recorded once. Per germline, CDR1 MNHEY and CDR2 SVGAGI. Unmatched junction bases numbered 10, after V lost 7 bases and J lost 6 bases. The CDR3 has 14 residues. Only a few counts were recorded for this clonotype. The clonotype originates from an adult woman who had mild COVID-19 (a few samples of this study predate the infection). Cell type and time point are not known. Specimen: PBMCs or a T cell subset sorted from them (not recorded which). The chain links TRBV6-5 to TRBJ2-7, with TRBD1 matching 9 bases. The CDR3 bases are TGTGCCAGCACCTTCGGACAGGGGCATGGCGAGCAGTACTTC. Its protein product is CASTFGQGHGEQYF.